These 28 T cell receptor beta chains originate from one sample sequenced in a study of blood T cell repertoires in COVID-19. Assay: immunoSEQ multiplex PCR; the TCRdb copy retains only in-frame clones and omits some. In the table there are 300,000 to 350,000 clones, approximately 86% of which are singletons. Sequenced input: PBMCs or T cells enriched from blood (not recorded which). These receptors were taken from a woman aged 40 to 50 with acute COVID-19.

The rearrangement joins TRBV4-3 to TRBJ1-3; no clear D. Trimming cost V 2 bases and J 3 bases, with 5 bases left between them. In germline, CDR1 is LGHNA, CDR2 YSLEER. This CDR3 is built from 13 residues. The CDR3 bases are TGCGCCAGCAGCCAAAACTATGGAAACACCATATATTTT. Its protein is CASSQNYGNTIYF.

V usage is TRBV12-5 and J usage is TRBJ2-1, with TRBD2 identical over 10 bases. J gave up 7 bases and V 5 bases, and 2 bases lay outside the gene matches. The CDR3 sequence is 13 residues long. Germline V CDR1 and CDR2: LGHNT, FRNRAP. The CDR3 sequence is CASGLSGGNEQFF. Written as DNA, the CDR3 is TGTGCTAGTGGTCTTAGCGGGGGGAATGAGCAGTTCTTC.

The V call is TRBV9, the J call TRBJ1-5; 7 bases map to TRBD1. The CDR3 covers 19 residues. Germline assignment: CDR1 SGDLS and CDR2 YYNGEE. V gave up 3 bases and J gave up 2 bases; unmatched junction bases: 17. CDR3 DNA sequence: TGTGCCAGCAGCGGTAAAATGCAGGGGGTACTGGCGGGCAATCAGCCCCAGCATTTT. Its protein is CASSGKMQGVLAGNQPQHF. Full variable domain (rest looked up from reference TRBV9 and TRBJ1-5): DSGVTQTPKHLITATGQRVTLRCSPRSGDLSVYWYQQSLDQGLQFLIQYYNGEERAKGNILERFSAQQFPDLHSELNLSSLELGDSALYFCASSGKMQGVLAGNQPQHFGDGTRLSIL.

Here the CDR3 DNA reads TGTGCCAGCAGTTTTCTAGCGGGGGGGGCCTACAATGAGCAGTTCTTC. Translation gives CASSFLAGGAYNEQFF. The rearrangement joins TRBV27 to TRBJ2-1, with TRBD2 identical over 12 bases. Trimming cost V 3 bases and J 2 bases; bases outside gene matches: 2. Germline CDR1 is MNHEY and CDR2 is SMNVEV (reference sequence). The length of the CDR3 is 16 residues.

Only a few counts were recorded for this clone. The chain uses TRBV6-5 and TRBJ1-1; D is uncertain. Germline CDR1 is MNHEY and CDR2 is SVGAGI. The V gene lost 6 bases and the J gene lost 6 bases, with 17 bases spanning the gap. The CDR3 covers 14 residues. The CDR3 DNA is TGTGCCAGCAGAGAGGACCCCGGGAGGGCTGAAGCTTTCTTT. Protein sequence: CASREDPGRAEAFF.

The genes are TRBV19 and TRBJ1-2; D not certain. V lost 6 bases to trimming and J lost 4 bases, with 12 bases between them. CDR3 length: 13 amino acids. Germline lookup yields CDR1 LNHDA and CDR2 SQIVND (reference sequence). The CDR3 DNA reads as TGTGCCAGTAGCCGGACTGAGGGCTATGGCTACACCTTC. Its protein product is CASSRTEGYGYTF.

The chain couples TRBV10-3 to TRBJ2-3; 7 positions match TRBD2. The CDR3 spans 14 residues. Germline assignment: CDR1 ENHRY and CDR2 SYGVKD. V dropped 7 bases and J dropped 2; count of bases not matched to a gene: 6. This chain's CDR3 is CAIISAGYTDTQYF. In DNA, the CDR3 is TGTGCCATCATATCAGCGGGGTACACAGATACGCAGTATTTT.

V gene TRBV19 combines with J gene TRBJ2-3; no clear D. CDR1 is LNHDA and CDR2 is SQIVND in the germline V gene (reference sequence). The CDR3 extends over 13 amino acids. V gave up 5 bases and J gave up 5 bases, with 11 bases separating them. The CDR3 is CASSFLDGDTQYF. The CDR3 region has the DNA TGTGCCAGTAGTTTTCTAGACGGAGATACGCAGTATTTT.

The J gene is TRBJ2-5, the V gene TRBV18; a possible D gene is TRBD1 (5 bases). Germline CDR1 and CDR2: KGHSH and LQKENI. The length of the CDR3 is 13 residues. The germline V and J ends were trimmed by 7 bases and 0 bases, with 9 bases remaining between them. CDR3 sequence: CASCGQNQETQYF. CDR3 bases: TGTGCCAGCTGTGGACAAAACCAAGAGACCCAGTACTTC.

This clone was recorded a few times. CDR3 bases: TGTGCCAGCAGTGCACAGGGCTTTTTGGCTGAAGCTTTCTTT. It yields the protein CASSAQGFLAEAFF. V usage is TRBV2 and J usage is TRBJ1-1, with TRBD1 as a possible D gene (6 bases). The CDR3 contains 14 residues. V lost 4 bases and J lost 6, with 15 bases in between. Germline V gives CDR1 SNHLY, CDR2 FYNNEI. Supplemented by reference TRBV2 and TRBJ1-1, the full variable domain reads EPEVTQTPSHQVTQMGQEVILRCVPISNHLYFYWYRQILGQKVEFLVSFYNNEISEKSEIFDDQFSVERPDGSNFTLKIRSTKLEDSAMYFCASSAQGFLAEAFFGQGTRLTVV.

The chain links TRBV6-2 or TRBV6-3 to TRBJ2-3, with D possibly matching TRBD2 (6 bases). Germline V gene sequence: CDR1 MNHEY, CDR2 SVGEGT. CDR3 length: 14 amino acids. The ends were cut back, 4 bases at V and 3 bases at J, with 11 bases in the middle. For the CDR3, the DNA is TGTGCCAGCAGTTCCCGACTAGGGACAGATACGCAGTATTTT. Its translation is CASSSRLGTDTQYF.

The V call is TRBV7-2, the J call TRBJ1-6; maybe TRBD1 (6 bases). V was clipped by 0 bases and J by 10 bases, with 13 bases between them. From germline, CDR1 is SGHTA and CDR2 FQGNSA. There are 15 residues in the CDR3. In nucleotides, the CDR3 is TGTGCCAGCAGCTTAGCTCAGGGGTTTCGGTCACCCCTCCACTTT. Translation gives CASSLAQGFRSPLHF.

The chain has TRBV4-1 and TRBJ1-2, with TRBD1 identical over 8 bases. Trimming cost V 1 base and J 4 bases; bases outside gene matches: 8. CDR3 size: 16 residues. CDR1 and CDR2 from the germline V gene are MGHRA and YSYEKL. CDR3: CASSQASGTGSYGYTF. CDR3 coding DNA: TGCGCCAGCAGCCAAGCCTCCGGGACAGGAAGCTATGGCTACACCTTC.

V is TRBV7-2 and J is TRBJ1-3; a weak D match, TRBD1 (6 bases). The germline gives CDR1 SGHTA, CDR2 FQGNSA. V shed 3 bases and J shed 2 bases, with 20 bases lying between them. The CDR3 runs to 18 residues. Written as DNA, the CDR3 is TGTGCCAGCAGCTTGATTCCCCCTACAGGGATCGCTGGAAACACCATATATTTT. This sequence encodes CASSLIPPTGIAGNTIYF.

The CDR3 sequence: CASSAHKDGGLIEQYF. The CDR3 DNA follows: TGTGCCAGCAGCGCACACAAAGACGGGGGGCTCATCGAGCAGTACTTC. V is TRBV9 and J is TRBJ2-7, with D perhaps TRBD2 (7 bases). Germline V gene sequence: CDR1 SGDLS, CDR2 YYNGEE. Trimming removed 3 bases at V and 6 bases at J, with 22 bases between. The CDR3 consists of 16 residues.

This clone was counted a single time. CDR3 residues: CAPARTSGKWCETQYF. CDR3 DNA sequence: TGTGCCCCAGCCAGGACTAGCGGAAAATGGTGCGAGACCCAGTACTTC. The V and J genes are TRBV27 and TRBJ2-5, with TRBD2 identical over 10 bases. CDR1 and CDR2 from the germline V gene are MNHEY and SMNVEV (reference sequence). The CDR3 covers 16 residues. Trimming took 11 bases from V and 5 from J; bases not matched to a gene: 17.

The genes are TRBV5-1 and TRBJ2-1, with 9 bases fitting TRBD1. V trimming: 0 bases; J trimming: 13 bases; junction bases outside the gene matches: 5. The CDR3 runs 13 residues. CDR1 is SGHRS, CDR2 YFSETQ, per germline. The CDR3 DNA follows: TGCGCCAGCAGCTTGGATACGACAGGGGGTCAGTTCTTC. This codes for CASSLDTTGGQFF.

The J gene is TRBJ2-1, the V gene TRBV19; 7 bases are shared with TRBD1. Germline V gives CDR1 LNHDA, CDR2 SQIVND (reference sequence). The CDR3 length is 14 residues. The V segment lost 10 bases and the J segment 7 bases; nucleotides outside the gene matches: 13. The CDR3 bases are TGTGCCACCCGTCGACAGGGTCAGGGAAATGAGCAGTTCTTC. Its translation: CATRRQGQGNEQFF.

This chain links TRBV6-1 with TRBJ2-3; 11 bases align to TRBD2. Germline CDR1 and CDR2: MNHNS and SASEGT. The CDR3 contains 17 residues. The J segment lost 6 bases and the V segment lost 0 bases, leaving 8 bases of the junction unmatched. CDR3 bases: TGTGCCAGCAGTGAAGCCCGACTAGCGGGGCAGTGGGATACGCAGTATTTT. Encoded protein: CASSEARLAGQWDTQYF.

The chain couples TRBV5-1 to TRBJ1-6, with TRBD1 identical over 7 bases. Germline trimming cut 3 bases from V and 5 bases from J; bases unmatched to any gene: 2. This CDR3 has 14 residues. Germline V lookup: CDR1 SGHRS, CDR2 YFSETQ. The CDR3 DNA reads TGCGCCAGCAGCTGGGACAGAAATAATTCACCCCTCCACTTT. Amino acids: CASSWDRNNSPLHF. The full variable domain, completed using reference TRBV5-1 and TRBJ1-6, is KAGVTQTPRYLIKTRGQQVTLSCSPISGHRSVSWYQQTPGQGLQFLFEYFSETQRNKGNFPGRFSGRQFSNSRSEMNVSTLELGDSALYLCASSWDRNNSPLHFGNGTRLTVT.

The chain links TRBV7-2 to TRBJ1-1; D gene unclear. Germline V gene lookup returns CDR1 SGHTA and CDR2 FQGNSA. V was pared by 1 base and J by 1 base, with 10 bases between. This CDR3 has 15 residues. CDR3 protein: CASSLGEQKNTEAFF. The CDR3 DNA sequence: TGTGCCAGCAGCTTAGGTGAACAGAAGAACACTGAAGCTTTCTTT.

V and J are TRBV5-6 and TRBJ2-3; 11 bases map to TRBD2. V gave up 4 bases and J gave up 2 bases; unmatched junction bases: 3. From germline, CDR1 is SGHDT and CDR2 YYEEEE. This CDR3 spans 15 amino acids. The CDR3 DNA sequence: TGTGCCAGCAGCCAGACTAGCGGGGTCACAGATACGCAGTATTTT. Encoded protein: CASSQTSGVTDTQYF. The whole variable domain, remainder taken from reference TRBV5-6 and TRBJ2-3, is DAGVTQSPTHLIKTRGQQVTLRCSPKSGHDTVSWYQQALGQGPQFIFQYYEEEERQRGNFPDRFSGHQFPNYSSELNVNALLLGDSALYLCASSQTSGVTDTQYFGPGTRLTVL.

This clone was detected once. This chain links TRBV5-1 with TRBJ1-4, with 10 positions matching TRBD1. CDR1 SGHRS and CDR2 YFSETQ come from the germline V gene. Germline trimming cut 3 bases from V and 4 bases from J; bases unmatched to any gene: 6. This CDR3 has 16 residues. CDR3 sequence: CASSWGTGASNEKLFF. DNA for the CDR3: TGCGCCAGCAGCTGGGGGACAGGGGCAAGTAATGAAAAACTGTTTTTT. Filled out from reference TRBV5-1 and TRBJ1-4, the complete variable domain reads KAGVTQTPRYLIKTRGQQVTLSCSPISGHRSVSWYQQTPGQGLQFLFEYFSETQRNKGNFPGRFSGRQFSNSRSEMNVSTLELGDSALYLCASSWGTGASNEKLFFGSGTQLSVL.

The chain has TRBV6-2 or TRBV6-3 and TRBJ2-7; TRBD1 matches 7 bases. This CDR3 is 16 amino acids long. The germline gives CDR1 MNHEY, CDR2 SVGEGT. Trimming removed 5 bases from V and 1 base from J; junction bases left unmatched: 11. This CDR3 reads CASSQPRTGRSYEQYF. The DNA of the CDR3 is TGTGCCAGCAGTCAACCCCGGACAGGCCGTTCCTACGAGCAGTACTTC.

This rearrangement joins TRBV6-5 to TRBJ1-2; the D gene is possibly TRBD1 (5 bases). The CDR3 contains 13 residues. V dropped 6 bases and J dropped 8 bases, with 16 bases sitting between them. The germline gives CDR1 MNHEY, CDR2 SVGAGI. CDR3 DNA sequence: TGTGCCAGCAGACGCACAGGAGTCGGAGGCTACACCTTC. It is translated as CASRRTGVGGYTF.

The chain employs TRBV9 and TRBJ2-2; TRBD2 matches 8 bases. Unmatched junction bases numbered 7, after V lost 4 bases and J lost 2 bases. CDR1 and CDR2 from the germline V gene are SGDLS and YYNGEE. The CDR3 sequence is 16 residues long. Here the CDR3 reads CASSLTSGPNTGELFF. DNA of the CDR3: TGTGCCAGCAGCCTAACTAGCGGTCCTAACACCGGGGAGCTGTTTTTT. The complete variable domain, with remaining parts taken from reference TRBV9 and TRBJ2-2, reads DSGVTQTPKHLITATGQRVTLRCSPRSGDLSVYWYQQSLDQGLQFLIQYYNGEERAKGNILERFSAQQFPDLHSELNLSSLELGDSALYFCASSLTSGPNTGELFFGEGSRLTVL.

V and J are TRBV18 and TRBJ2-1; 7 positions match TRBD1. CDR1 is KGHSH and CDR2 is LQKENI in the germline V gene. The CDR3 spans 17 residues. Losses at the gene ends were 6 bases for V and 0 bases for J; bases not matched to a gene: 11. CDR3 sequence (DNA): TGTGCCAGCTCCCCGCAACAGGGGTCTTTCTCCTACAATGAGCAGTTCTTC. Amino acid sequence: CASSPQQGSFSYNEQFF.

The chain combines TRBV19 with TRBJ2-2, with D perhaps TRBD1 (6 bases). Trimming removed 3 bases at V and 5 bases at J, with 13 bases between. Germline V CDR1 and CDR2: LNHDA, SQIVND (reference sequence). The CDR3 is 15 residues long. As DNA, the CDR3 is TGTGCCAGTAGTATTGCTAGGGGGAGAACCGGGGAGCTGTTTTTT. As protein: CASSIARGRTGELFF.